This TCR beta chain was captured by sequencing in a study of T cells after yellow fever vaccination (dated by TCRdb to between 2018 and 2021). In the study overall: The SMART-Seq v4 Ultra Low Input RNA kit was used to prepare libraries from fractions with low cell numbers. To follow T-cell clones before and after primary and booster YFV17D yellow fever vaccination, bulk TCR alpha and beta repertoires were sequenced over time. The cohort comprised two healthy male donors, one aged 18 to 29 and one aged 30 to 39 years. Bulk PBMC replicates and cell subsets were isolated from blood drawn at multiple timepoints before and after both primary and secondary immunization. General findings and caveats noted by the study authors: Most clones expanded after primary vaccination (almost 97% of CD4 and roughly 91% of CD8) were re-detected after the booster, suggesting that broad memory maintenance occurred. The study included only two donors, which limits how far the findings can be generalized. Because abundant contaminating clonotypes from the bulk population could be contained in FACS-sorted repertoires, computational filtering was required. A small share of clonotypes was detected in both CD4 and CD8 compartments, with the overlap likely arising from convergent recombination. Compared with the primary T-cell response, the secondary T-cell response was weaker but faster, peaking on day 5 rather than day 15.

Inclusive of the bounding cysteine and phenylalanine, the CDR3 is 13 residues long. The read is trimmed to its CDR3 DNA, 39 bases read in frame from base 1. The CDR1 and CDR2 encoded by the germline V gene are SGHTA and FQGTGA. V loses 3 bases at its end and J loses 10 bases; junction bases beyond the gene matches: 5. The sample was run on an Illumina NovaSeq 6000. TCR cDNA was made using 5'RACE template switching, a step that added a universal primer site and unique molecular identifiers. Priming of cDNA synthesis was performed from both the TCR alpha and TCR beta constant segments. Library amplification involved two PCR steps, and the second step added sample barcodes and sequencing adapters. Sequencing of libraries was done on Illumina HiSeq 2500 (2x100 bp) or NovaSeq (2x150 bp). The source study handled its data this way. Reads were demultiplexed and collapsed into UMI consensus sequences with MIGEC, and V(D)J alignment was performed with MiXCR. Vaccine-responding clonotypes were defined with edgeR using replicate PBMC samples, requiring FDR below 0.01 and a log2 fold change above 5 up to day 15. Each bulk clonotype was labeled CD4 or CD8 based on which sequenced repertoire, CD4 or CD8, contained the clonotype at higher abundance. Starting from the raw public reads, TCRdb applied fastp trimming at Q25, assembled clones with MiXCR and retained in-frame beta chains. Each CDR3 protein gets just one entry, which takes the most common genes and DNA from the rows behind it. For this entry, the V and J calls and clone size follow TCRdb and not the study's own pipeline. This sample is represented by some 320,000 distinct CDR3 sequences; less than 9.5% of them were singletons. Of the sample, around 3.1% is held by the ten largest clones.

The sample's treatment or condition label is to be understood as: live attenuated yellow fever vaccine strain. PBMCs were isolated from peripheral blood using a standard Ficoll-Paque protocol. Dynabeads CD4 and CD8 positive selection kits were used to isolate the CD4 and CD8 T-cell fractions. RNA was extracted with TriZol from bulk PBMCs, CD4 and CD8 fractions, and dextramer-positive and dextramer-negative fractions. This clonotype was found a few times. No antigen is known for it. No base quality information exists; no much larger clone differs at one position. The specimen comprised CD4+ T cells sorted from PBMCs, sampled 5 days after the yellow fever booster vaccination. The chain joins TRBV7-3 to TRBJ2-1, and 8 junction bases match TRBD2. The receptor comes from a man younger than 35 who received the YFV17D yellow fever vaccine. The DNA sequence is TGTGCCAGCAGCTTGATAGCGGGATTAGAGCAGTTCTTC. Translated, it gives CASSLIAGLEQFF.